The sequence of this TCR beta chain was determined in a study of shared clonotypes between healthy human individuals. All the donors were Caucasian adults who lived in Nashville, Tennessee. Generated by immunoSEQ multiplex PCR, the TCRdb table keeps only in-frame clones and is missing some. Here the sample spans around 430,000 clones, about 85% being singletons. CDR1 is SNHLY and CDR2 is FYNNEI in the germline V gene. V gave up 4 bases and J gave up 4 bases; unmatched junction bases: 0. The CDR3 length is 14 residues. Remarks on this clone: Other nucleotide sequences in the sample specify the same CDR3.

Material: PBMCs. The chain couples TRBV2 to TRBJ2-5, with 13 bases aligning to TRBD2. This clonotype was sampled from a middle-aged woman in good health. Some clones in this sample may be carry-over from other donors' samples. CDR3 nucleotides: TGTGCCAGCAGTGGACTAGCGGGAGGAGAGACCCAGTACTTC. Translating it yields CASSGLAGGETQYF.